This TCR beta chain was captured in a study of blood T cells in healthy people across ages. Notes on the study in general: Conclusively comparing naive with antigen-experienced cells was impossible with unsorted PBMCs.

Of note for this clonotype: Its target is unknown. A junction boundary mismatches the germline segment, possibly from a read error.

Using a J-beta primer mix together with a sample-barcoded 5' primer, a second PCR was run for about 7 to 12 cycles. TCRdb independently ran MiXCR on the 5' RACE reads; one entry per CDR3 protein. The data hold hundreds of thousands of distinct CDR3 sequences, with approximately 60% observed a single time. This CDR3 spans 14 amino acids. Healthy individuals of Caucasian origin from Russia, aged about 6 to 95, served as donors. This TCR was sampled from a man aged 35-49 years in good health. This sequence joins TRBV12-3 or TRBV12-4 and TRBJ2-3; D is undetermined. Material for sequencing was blood. The CDR3 DNA sequence: TGTGCCAGCAGTTTTGGGGTGGCCGGAGATGCGCAGTATTTT. Protein product: CASSFGVAGDAQYF.